One and the same sample provided the 22 T cell receptor beta chains below, sequenced in a study of T cell responses to AZD1222 COVID-19 vaccine. Using immunoSEQ multiplex PCR, the repertoire was profiled, and TCRdb retains in-frame clones only, with some absent. The sample contains about 150,000 clones, about 88% of which appear only once. This sample comprised peripheral blood, obtained on day 0 of AZD1222 vaccination. All receptors derive from an adult in good health.

The chain employs TRBV18 and TRBJ1-3; 7 bases are shared with TRBD1. The CDR3 spans 14 residues. In germline, CDR1 is KGHSH, CDR2 LQKENI. The junction had 2 bases not matched to a gene; V was cut back by 4 bases and J by 2 bases. This chain's CDR3 is CASSRQGAGNTIYF. CDR3 nucleotide sequence: TGTGCCAGCTCACGGCAGGGGGCTGGAAACACCATATATTTT.

The chain joins TRBV27 to TRBJ2-1; possibly TRBD2 for D (5 bases). Trimming pared 4 bases from V and 0 bases from J, leaving 16 bases between. From germline, CDR1 is MNHEY and CDR2 SMNVEV (reference sequence). The length of the CDR3 is 17 residues. The CDR3 bases are TGTGCCAGCAGTTCGGAACTAGTCGCTAGCTCCTACAATGAGCAGTTCTTC. It translates to CASSSELVASSYNEQFF.

The rearrangement links TRBV14 to TRBJ2-4; D gene ambiguous. V was trimmed by 1 base and J by 13 bases, leaving 11 bases between them. Germline CDR1 and CDR2: SGHDN and FVKESK. There are 12 residues in the CDR3. The CDR3 region is CASSQGIAVQYF. In nucleotides, the CDR3 is TGTGCCAGCAGCCAAGGGATTGCGGTCCAGTACTTC. Complete variable domain (other parts from reference TRBV14 and TRBJ2-4): EAGVTQFPSHSVIEKGQTVTLRCDPISGHDNLYWYRRVMGKEIKFLLHFVKESKQDESGMPNNRFLAERTGGTYSTLKVQPAELEDSGVYFCASSQGIAVQYFGAGTRLSVL.

The chain employs TRBV9 and TRBJ2-2; D gene uncertain. Looked up from germline, CDR1 is SGDLS and CDR2 is YYNGEE. The CDR3 is made up of 16 amino acids. V was cut by 1 base and J by 0 bases, with 10 bases left in between. In DNA, the CDR3 is TGTGCCAGCAGCGTACATGTGGGGTCGAACACCGGGGAGCTGTTTTTT. Residues: CASSVHVGSNTGELFF.

This chain connects TRBV28 to TRBJ2-6; D remains unclear. CDR3 length equals 16 residues. Between the trimmed V and J ends, which lost 4 bases and 4 bases, there was a span of 14 bases. Germline V CDR1 and CDR2: MDHEN, SYDVKM. CDR3 residues: CASSSLGYAGANVLTF. CDR3 nucleotide sequence: TGTGCCAGCAGTTCCCTGGGGTACGCCGGGGCCAACGTCCTGACTTTC.

This rearrangement joins TRBV23-1 to TRBJ2-2; D perhaps matches TRBD1 (6 bases). TRBV23-1 is designated an ORF whose function remains uncertain. Trimming left V 2 bases short and J 2 bases short, with 12 bases between. This CDR3 has 16 residues. CDR3 coding DNA: TGCGCCAGCAGTCAAGGGGGCGACTTTAACACCGGGGAGCTGTTTTTT. Protein: CASSQGGDFNTGELFF.

This rearrangement joins TRBV12-3 or TRBV12-4 to TRBJ2-3; D not resolved. V was shortened by 5 bases and J by 5 bases, with 11 bases between the two germline ends. This CDR3 has 13 residues. CDR3 sequence reads: CASSDQARDTQYF. The CDR3 DNA is TGTGCCAGCAGTGATCAGGCCAGAGATACGCAGTATTTT.

The rearrangement links TRBV11-3 to TRBJ1-3; 9 bases match TRBD1. This CDR3 comprises 15 residues. CDR1 is SGHNT, CDR2 YENEEA, per germline. V was clipped by 6 bases and J by 1 base; unmatched bases: 4. In nucleotides, the CDR3 is TGTGCCAGCAGTCAAGACAGGGGGTCTGGAAACACCATATATTTT. Residues: CASSQDRGSGNTIYF.

The chain uses TRBV7-3 and TRBJ2-1, with D possibly being TRBD2 (7 bases). The CDR3 consists of 16 residues. The V and J ends lost 5 bases and 1 base respectively, with 15 bases between them. Germline CDR1 SGHTA, CDR2 FQGTGA. The CDR3 reads CASSPQGGVSYNEQFF. The CDR3 coding sequence is TGTGCCAGCAGCCCCCAAGGGGGGGTTTCCTACAATGAGCAGTTCTTC.

This clone was detected only once. This chain uses TRBV5-1 with TRBJ1-2, with D maybe TRBD1 (5 bases). V shed 1 base and J shed 6 bases, with 13 bases lying between them. The CDR3 runs to 14 residues. Germline V gene data show CDR1 as SGHRS and CDR2 as YFSETQ. For the CDR3, the DNA is TGCGCCAGCAGCTTGATAGGGACGGGGAATGGCTACACCTTC. Residues: CASSLIGTGNGYTF.

The chain couples TRBV28 to TRBJ1-4; 7 bases fit TRBD1. The CDR3 sequence is 14 residues long. V lost 6 bases, J lost 3 bases, and 4 bases stayed unmatched. CDR1 MDHEN and CDR2 SYDVKM come from the germline V gene. CDR3 DNA sequence: TGTGCCAGCAGGGGACAGTTTCCTAATGAAAAACTGTTTTTT. Its protein product is CASRGQFPNEKLFF.

This clone has only one observation. The chain carries TRBV2 and TRBJ2-2; 8 bases match TRBD1. Germline-derived CDR1 and CDR2 are SNHLY and FYNNEI. V dropped 6 bases and J dropped 0; count of bases not matched to a gene: 3. This CDR3 contains 15 residues. Written as DNA, the CDR3 is TGTGCCAGCAGGGGGACAGGCTCGAACACCGGGGAGCTGTTTTTT. Translating gives CASRGTGSNTGELFF.

The chain is built from TRBV19 and TRBJ1-5, with 9 bases aligning to TRBD1. Unmatched junction bases numbered 4, after V lost 4 bases and J lost 0 bases. The germline V gene encodes CDR1 LNHDA and CDR2 SQIVND (reference sequence). The length of the CDR3 is 16 residues. The CDR3 is CASSKGQGYSNQPQHF. The DNA of the CDR3 is TGTGCCAGTAGTAAGGGACAGGGATATAGCAATCAGCCCCAGCATTTT.

This chain joins TRBV10-1 and TRBJ2-1; 8 bases are shared with TRBD2. The CDR3 covers 16 residues. The germline gives CDR1 WNHNN, CDR2 SYGVQD (reference sequence). V gave up 4 bases and J gave up 4 bases; unmatched junction bases: 9. The CDR3 DNA is TGCGCCAGCAGTGGATCACTAGCGGCAAGGTACAATGAGCAGTTCTTC. Translated: CASSGSLAARYNEQFF.

The chain employs TRBV5-1 and TRBJ2-5; the D is unclear. In germline, CDR1 is SGHRS, CDR2 YFSETQ. V shed 0 bases and J shed 2 bases, with 8 bases lying between them. The CDR3 extends over 14 amino acids. The CDR3 reads CASSLAQLQETQYF. The CDR3 nucleotides are TGCGCCAGCAGCTTGGCGCAGCTACAAGAGACCCAGTACTTC.

This rearrangement joins TRBV27 to TRBJ1-4; D not certain. The CDR3 loop spans 13 amino acids. The V gene's germline CDR1 is MNHEY and CDR2 SMNVEV (reference sequence). The V end lost 7 bases, the J end lost 4 bases, and 10 bases lay between the germline ends. CDR3 loop: CASTKVGNEKLFF. The CDR3 DNA is TGTGCCAGCACCAAAGTCGGTAATGAAAAACTGTTTTTT.

The chain combines TRBV28 with TRBJ1-2, with D uncertain. Germline values: CDR1 MDHEN, CDR2 SYDVKM. Trimming shortened V by 9 bases and J by 5 bases, and 19 bases separated the two germline ends. There are 14 residues in the CDR3. The CDR3 region is CASHPGPTAYGYTF. The CDR3 DNA reads TGTGCCAGTCACCCCGGCCCTACAGCTTATGGCTACACCTTC.

The chain is built from TRBV2 and TRBJ1-1; TRBD1 aligns across 7 bases. Trimming removed 6 bases from V and 4 bases from J; junction bases left unmatched: 8. CDR1 SNHLY and CDR2 FYNNEI come from the germline V gene. This CDR3 has 14 amino acids. The CDR3 bases are TGTGCCAGCAGAGAGGGGGCCGTGGGCACTGAAGCTTTCTTT. This translates into CASREGAVGTEAFF. Full variable domain (missing parts from reference TRBV2 and TRBJ1-1): EPEVTQTPSHQVTQMGQEVILRCVPISNHLYFYWYRQILGQKVEFLVSFYNNEISEKSEIFDDQFSVERPDGSNFTLKIRSTKLEDSAMYFCASREGAVGTEAFFGQGTRLTVV.

V usage is TRBV28 and J usage is TRBJ1-1; maybe TRBD1 (5 bases). V lost 8 bases and J 7 bases, leaving 20 bases between the germline ends. The V gene's germline CDR1 is MDHEN and CDR2 SYDVKM. The CDR3 spans 14 residues. The CDR3: CASEDEGLVYEAFF. CDR3 in DNA: TGTGCCAGCGAGGATGAGGGGTTAGTATATGAAGCTTTCTTT. Full variable domain (outside the CDR3, taken from reference TRBV28 and TRBJ1-1): DVKVTQSSRYLVKRTGEKVFLECVQDMDHENMFWYRQDPGLGLRLIYFSYDVKMKEKGDIPEGYSVSREKKERFSLILESASTNQTSMYLCASEDEGLVYEAFFGQGTRLTVV.

The rearrangement joins TRBV18 to TRBJ2-7, with 16 nucleotides matching TRBD2. With V trimmed by 3 bases and J by 0 bases, 8 bases remained unmatched. The CDR3 extends over 19 amino acids. Germline V CDR1 and CDR2: KGHSH, LQKENI. CDR3 region: CASSPTPGLAGGSSYEQYF. In nucleotides, the CDR3 is TGTGCCAGCTCACCTACTCCGGGACTAGCGGGAGGGAGCTCCTACGAGCAGTACTTC.

CDR3 coding DNA: TGTGCCAGCAGTCAGGAGGGACGGCGAAATTCACCCCTCCACTTT. Amino acids: CASSQEGRRNSPLHF. The V gene is TRBV28, the J gene TRBJ1-6; D is possibly TRBD1 (5 bases). The length of the CDR3 is 15 residues. V was shortened by 5 bases and J by 7 bases, with 15 bases between the two germline ends. Germline assignment: CDR1 MDHEN and CDR2 SYDVKM. The variable domain in full, completed from reference TRBV28 and TRBJ1-6, reads DVKVTQSSRYLVKRTGEKVFLECVQDMDHENMFWYRQDPGLGLRLIYFSYDVKMKEKGDIPEGYSVSREKKERFSLILESASTNQTSMYLCASSQEGRRNSPLHFGNGTRLTVT.

This clone was detected once. The V call is TRBV6-2 or TRBV6-3, the J call TRBJ2-7, with D possibly TRBD2 on 6 matching bases. V lost 2 bases to trimming and J lost 4 bases, with 12 bases between them. This CDR3 is built from 14 residues. Per germline, CDR1 MNHEY and CDR2 SVGEGT. The DNA of the CDR3 is TGTGCCAGCAGTTACGATGCTAGCGTATACGAGCAGTACTTC. Encoded protein: CASSYDASVYEQYF.